This TCR beta chain derives from a study of CD8 T cells in Susac syndrome. Study-level background: Treatment at blood withdrawal was none, corticosteroids, or intravenous immunoglobulin alone in Susac syndrome patients. Study results and limitations: The study recognized that its TCR sequencing and HLA analysis covered a relatively small number of individuals.

FACS was used to enrich TEMRA cells, whereas the CD8+ and CD4+ T cells were obtained by negative isolation. Worth noting for this clonotype: Its antigen is not identified.

With random hexamers, roughly 0.45 to 1 ug RNA was reverse transcribed. TCRdb re-called the immunoSEQ multiplex PCR reads with MiXCR, one entry per CDR3 protein. The data contain 74,000 or so distinct CDR3 sequences, approximately 94% of them singletons. V trimming: 0 bases; J trimming: 3 bases; junction bases outside the gene matches: 12. The CDR3 is made up of 18 amino acids. Germline CDR1 is SGHRS and CDR2 is YFSETQ. The chain couples TRBV5-1 to TRBJ2-4, with 7 bases that match TRBD2. Sequenced: CD4+ T cells from PBMCs. This receptor was identified in a human donor with Susac syndrome. In nucleotides, the CDR3 is TGCGCCAGCAGCTTGGCCACTTTTTCGGGGGAGGGCAAAAACATTCAGTACTTC. Its protein product is CASSLATFSGEGKNIQYF.